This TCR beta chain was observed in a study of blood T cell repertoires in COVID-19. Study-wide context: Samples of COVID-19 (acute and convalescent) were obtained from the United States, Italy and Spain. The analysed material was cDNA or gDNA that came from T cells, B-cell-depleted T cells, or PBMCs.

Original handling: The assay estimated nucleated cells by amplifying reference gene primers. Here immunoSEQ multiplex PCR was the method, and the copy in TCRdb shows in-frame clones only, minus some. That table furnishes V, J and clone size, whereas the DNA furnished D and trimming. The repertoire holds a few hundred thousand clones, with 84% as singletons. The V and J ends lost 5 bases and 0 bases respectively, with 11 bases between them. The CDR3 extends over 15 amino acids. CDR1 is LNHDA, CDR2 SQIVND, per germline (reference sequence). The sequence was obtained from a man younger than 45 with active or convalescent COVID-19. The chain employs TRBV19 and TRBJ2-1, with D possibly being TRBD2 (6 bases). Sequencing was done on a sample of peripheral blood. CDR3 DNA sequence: TGTGCCAGTAGTGGGGGGAAGAGCTCCTACAATGAGCAGTTCTTC. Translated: CASSGGKSSYNEQFF.